This T cell receptor beta chain derives from a study of PD-1 blockade in classical Hodgkin lymphoma. Clones were read by immunoSEQ multiplex PCR, and TCRdb kept only the in-frame ones, dropping some. The sample holds 64,000 or so clones, more than 80% seen once. Findings and caveats of the study: Only CD4+ TCR diversity, not CD8+, had risen significantly by C4D1. Relapsed/refractory patients reportedly had lower baseline diversity than newly diagnosed patients. Patients with an early start, nivolumab under 1 year after ASCT, were excluded.

Time point described: cycle 4 day 1 (C4D1), after five to seven weeks of nivolumab. Every one of the patients relapsed after autologous stem cell transplantation (brentuximab vedotin exposure was variable). Best responses fell into complete response, partial response or progressive disease. In the case of this clone: Its matching antigen is unknown.

This specimen was peripheral blood mononuclear cells (PBMCs), taken before the fourth cycle of nivolumab. The TCR sequence derives from a human donor with classical Hodgkin lymphoma.

The CDR3 loop reads CASSLGLADTGELFF. CDR3 nucleotide sequence: TGTGCCAGCAGCTTGGGACTAGCAGACACCGGGGAGCTGTTTTTT. J is TRBJ2-2 and V is TRBV5-4, with TRBD2 matching over 7 bases. The germline CDR1 and CDR2 sequences are SGHNT and YYREEE (reference sequence). The CDR3 spans 15 residues. The V and J ends lost 0 bases and 3 bases, in that order; junction bases with no gene match: 2.